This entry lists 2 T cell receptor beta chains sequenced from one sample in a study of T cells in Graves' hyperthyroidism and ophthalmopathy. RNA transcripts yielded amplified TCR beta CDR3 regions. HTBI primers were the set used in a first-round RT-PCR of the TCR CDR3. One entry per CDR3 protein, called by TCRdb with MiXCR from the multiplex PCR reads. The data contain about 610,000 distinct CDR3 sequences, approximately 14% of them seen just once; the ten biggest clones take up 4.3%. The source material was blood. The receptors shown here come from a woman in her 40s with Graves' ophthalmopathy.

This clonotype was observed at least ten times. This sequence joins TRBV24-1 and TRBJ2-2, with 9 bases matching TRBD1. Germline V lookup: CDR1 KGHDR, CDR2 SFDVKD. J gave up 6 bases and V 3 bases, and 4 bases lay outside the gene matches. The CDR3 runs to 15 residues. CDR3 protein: CATSDTRTGAGELFF. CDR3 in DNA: TGTGCCACCAGTGATACCAGGACAGGGGCCGGGGAGCTGTTTTTT.

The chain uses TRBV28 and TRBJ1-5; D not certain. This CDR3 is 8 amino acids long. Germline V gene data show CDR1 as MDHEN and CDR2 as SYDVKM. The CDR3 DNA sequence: TGTGGCACGAGTTCCCAGCATTTT. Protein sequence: CGTSSQHF. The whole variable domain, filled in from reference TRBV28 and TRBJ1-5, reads DVKVTQSSRYLVKRTGEKVFLECVQDMDHENMFWYRQDPGLGLRLIYFSYDVKMKEKGDIPEGYSVSREKKERFSLILESASTNQTSMYLCGTSSQHFGDGTRLSIL.